Below, 3 T cell receptor beta chains from the same sample are listed, as sequenced in a study of T-cell memory formation after mild COVID-19 (dated by TCRdb to 2020 to 2023). Library prep was done by 5' RACE. The run used an Illumina NovaSeq 6000. The public reads were reprocessed in TCRdb via fastp at Q25 and MiXCR, keeping in-frame beta chains. Here each entry gathers all rows of one CDR3 protein and keeps the most common genes and DNA. The sample table holds a few hundred thousand distinct CDR3 sequences, of which roughly 15% were seen once. Jointly, the top ten make up around a fifth of the sample. The source material was PBMCs or a T cell subset sorted from them (not recorded which). The source is a man aged 18 to 30 who had mild COVID-19 (a few samples of this study predate the infection). The sample titles of this study are shuffled in the database, so cell type and time point are left out; the donor was told from shared clones.

This clonotype was observed a few times. V usage is TRBV11-2 and J usage is TRBJ2-3, with a weak D call TRBD2 (5 bases). Germline loops: CDR1 SGHAT, CDR2 FQNNGV. The ends were cut back, 4 bases at V and 2 bases at J, with 19 bases in the middle. The CDR3 consists of 17 residues. Written as DNA, the CDR3 is TGTGCCAGCAGCTCGCCTGGGTGGGCGGGCCCCACAGATACGCAGTATTTT. This gives the protein CASSSPGWAGPTDTQYF.

This clonotype was seen more than once but under ten times. The chain carries TRBV7-2 and TRBJ1-6; maybe TRBD1 (5 bases). Between the trimmed V and J ends, which lost 4 bases and 8 bases, there was a span of 18 bases. The germline V gene has CDR1 SGHTA and CDR2 FQGNSA. The CDR3 is 16 residues long. CDR3 DNA: TGTGCCAGCAGCTCGGGACCTCGGGGGTTGTATTCACCCCTCCACTTT. It translates to CASSSGPRGLYSPLHF.

The chain is built from TRBV11-2 and TRBJ2-1; 7 bases align to TRBD2. The CDR3 runs to 12 residues. The germline V gene encodes CDR1 SGHAT and CDR2 FQNNGV. The V segment lost 5 bases and the J segment 9 bases; nucleotides outside the gene matches: 4. CDR3 residues: CASSLTGGEQFF. The CDR3 region has the DNA TGTGCCAGCAGCCTCACGGGGGGTGAGCAGTTCTTC. The entire variable domain, with the rest obtained from reference TRBV11-2 and TRBJ2-1, is as follows: EAGVAQSPRYKIIEKRQSVAFWCNPISGHATLYWYQQILGQGPKLLIQFQNNGVVDDSQLPKDRFSAERLKGVDSTLKIQPAKLEDSAVYLCASSLTGGEQFFGPGTRLTVL.